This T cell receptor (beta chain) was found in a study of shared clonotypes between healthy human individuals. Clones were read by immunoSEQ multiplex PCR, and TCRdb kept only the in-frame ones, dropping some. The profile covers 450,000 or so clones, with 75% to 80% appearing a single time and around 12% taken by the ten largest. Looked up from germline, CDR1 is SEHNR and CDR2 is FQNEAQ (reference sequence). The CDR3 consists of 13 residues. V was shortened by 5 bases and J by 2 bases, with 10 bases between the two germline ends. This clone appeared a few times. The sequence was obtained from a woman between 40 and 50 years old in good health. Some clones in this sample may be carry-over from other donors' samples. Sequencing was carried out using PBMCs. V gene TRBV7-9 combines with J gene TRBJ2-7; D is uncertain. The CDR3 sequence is CASSPPLAYEQYF. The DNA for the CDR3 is TGTGCCAGCAGCCCACCTCTGGCCTACGAGCAGTACTTC.